The 29 T cell receptor beta chains listed next were all sequenced from one sample in a study of blood T cell repertoires in COVID-19. The repertoire was sequenced with immunoSEQ multiplex PCR; TCRdb's copy has only in-frame clones and lacks some. The data hold approximately 210,000 clones, with about nine tenths observed a single time. Input material: PBMCs or T cells enriched from blood (not recorded which). Every receptor here comes from a woman aged 25 to 39 who had recovered from COVID-19.

The chain's CDR3 is CASSLTGNTNYGYTF. The CDR3 nucleotides read TGTGCCAGCAGCTTAACCGGGAATACTAACTATGGCTACACCTTC. The chain recombines TRBV7-2 with TRBJ1-2; D gene uncertain. Germline assignment: CDR1 SGHTA and CDR2 FQGNSA. This CDR3 spans 15 amino acids. The V end lost 2 bases, the J end lost 0 bases, and 10 bases lay between the germline ends.

The gene calls are TRBV7-8 and TRBJ1-2, with 10 bases identical to TRBD1. The ends lost 0 bases at V and 6 bases at J; junction bases unmatched: 4. This CDR3 is built from 15 residues. Germline V CDR1 and CDR2: SGHVS, FQNEAQ. CDR3 sequence reads: CASSLALGTGDGYTF. For the CDR3, the DNA is TGTGCCAGCAGCTTAGCGCTCGGGACAGGGGATGGCTACACCTTC.

V gene TRBV19 combines with J gene TRBJ1-1; no clear D. CDR3 size: 14 residues. The ends were cut back, 0 bases at V and 0 bases at J, with 5 bases in the middle. Germline assignment: CDR1 LNHDA and CDR2 SQIVND (reference sequence). The CDR3 sequence is CASSIDRLNTEAFF. CDR3 coding DNA: TGTGCCAGTAGTATAGATCGTCTGAACACTGAAGCTTTCTTT.

The gene calls are TRBV28 and TRBJ1-1; D is perhaps TRBD1 (6 bases). The V end lost 5 bases, the J end lost 3 bases, and 10 bases lay between the germline ends. The germline gives CDR1 MDHEN, CDR2 SYDVKM. The CDR3 extends over 13 amino acids. The CDR3 DNA reads as TGTGCCAGCAGTCAGGGGCACCACACTGAAGCTTTCTTT. It translates to CASSQGHHTEAFF.

The chain uses TRBV27 and TRBJ2-7, with D possibly being TRBD2 (6 bases). This CDR3 is built from 17 residues. Deletions cut 7 bases from V and 3 bases from J, with 25 bases between. Germline CDR1 and CDR2: MNHEY and SMNVEV (reference sequence). CDR3 residues: CASTQRGQGGAGYEQYF. In nucleotides, the CDR3 is TGTGCCAGCACCCAAAGGGGTCAAGGCGGGGCGGGCTACGAGCAGTACTTC.

V gene TRBV4-1 combines with J gene TRBJ2-7; D remains unclear. V gave up 0 bases and J gave up 0 bases, with 6 bases separating them. CDR3 size: 14 residues. Germline V gene data show CDR1 as MGHRA and CDR2 as YSYEKL. The CDR3 coding sequence is TGCGCCAGCAGCCAAGATCCCTACTCCTACGAGCAGTACTTC. Translated: CASSQDPYSYEQYF.

J is TRBJ1-4 and V is TRBV30, with a weak D call TRBD1 (6 bases). This CDR3 comprises 14 residues. V lost 3 bases and J 5 bases, leaving 13 bases between the germline ends. The germline V gene encodes CDR1 GTSNPN and CDR2 SVGIG (reference sequence). The CDR3 DNA is TGTGCCTGGAGACCGGGACAAGCGAATGAAAAACTGTTTTTT. As protein: CAWRPGQANEKLFF. The full variable domain, rest sourced from reference TRBV30 and TRBJ1-4, is SQTIHQWPATLVQPVGSPLSLECTVEGTSNPNLYWYRQAAGRGLQLLFYSVGIGQISSEVPQNLSASRPQDRQFILSSKKLLLSDSGFYLCAWRPGQANEKLFFGSGTQLSVL.

The sample holds one count of this clone. The chain links TRBV9 to TRBJ2-6, with D perhaps TRBD1 (5 bases). Germline CDR1 SGDLS, CDR2 YYNGEE. The CDR3 extends over 18 amino acids. Trimming stripped 0 bases from V and 0 bases from J, with 13 bases between. CDR3 DNA: TGTGCCAGCAGCGTAGCTACGAGACAGAACTCTGGGGCCAACGTCCTGACTTTC. It translates to CASSVATRQNSGANVLTF.

The V and J genes are TRBV13 and TRBJ2-3; 11 positions match TRBD2. This CDR3 has 16 amino acids. J gave up 1 base and V 0 bases, and 0 bases lay outside the gene matches. From germline, CDR1 is PRHDT and CDR2 FYEKMQ (reference sequence). Here the CDR3 reads CASSLGLAGGTDTQYF. The CDR3 nucleotides read TGTGCCAGCAGCTTAGGACTAGCGGGGGGCACAGATACGCAGTATTTT.

This chain connects TRBV7-2 to TRBJ2-1; perhaps TRBD2 as D (6 bases). V was clipped by 6 bases and J by 4 bases, with 16 bases between them. Germline lookup yields CDR1 SGHTA and CDR2 FQGNSA. The CDR3 consists of 15 residues. In nucleotides, the CDR3 is TGTGCCAGCAGAAACCTCCGGGACTCATACAATGAGCAGTTCTTC. It specifies CASRNLRDSYNEQFF.

The V call is TRBV6-2 or TRBV6-3, the J call TRBJ2-3; possibly TRBD2 for D (5 bases). The CDR3 runs to 15 residues. With 1 base removed from V and 4 bases from J, the gap between germline ends came to 12 bases. Germline V gene sequence: CDR1 MNHEY, CDR2 SVGEGT. The CDR3 DNA follows: TGTGCCAGCAGTTACTTCCGGGGTTTACCAGATACGCAGTATTTT. It is translated as CASSYFRGLPDTQYF.

Regarding this clone: The same CDR3 arises from other DNA sequences in this sample as well. The genes are TRBV7-3 and TRBJ2-5, with D tentatively TRBD1 (6 bases). The CDR3 length is 14 residues. Trimming took off 5 bases at V and 2 bases at J, with 12 bases between the two ends. The germline gives CDR1 SGHTA, CDR2 FQGTGA. CDR3 residues: CASSPSGDQETQYF. The DNA of the CDR3 is TGTGCCAGCAGCCCTTCAGGGGATCAAGAGACCCAGTACTTC.

This clone was observed once. The chain uses TRBV5-1 and TRBJ1-4, with 7 bases identical to TRBD1. The germline gives CDR1 SGHRS, CDR2 YFSETQ. The V gene end was trimmed by 4 bases and the J gene end by 3 bases; junction bases not matched to a gene: 3. The CDR3 spans 14 residues. In DNA, the CDR3 is TGCGCCAGCAGCCGAGGGGGCCCTAATGAAAAACTGTTTTTT. Protein: CASSRGGPNEKLFF.

The chain recombines TRBV4-3 with TRBJ2-7, with 9 nucleotides matching TRBD2. The CDR3 extends over 15 amino acids. Per the germline V gene, CDR1 is LGHNA and CDR2 is YSLEER. J gave up 7 bases and V 0 bases, and 7 bases lay outside the gene matches. The CDR3 coding sequence is TGCGCCAGCAGCCAAGATCTCCCAGCGGGGGGTGAGCAGTACTTC. Its translation: CASSQDLPAGGEQYF.

This clone was found once. The chain uses TRBV23-1 and TRBJ1-2; 7 nucleotides align to TRBD1. TRBV23-1 is annotated as an ORF whose role is uncertain. J lost 2 bases, V lost 0 bases, and 9 bases had no gene match. The CDR3 spans 17 residues. CDR3 sequence reads: CASSQSRDSTLNYGYTF. DNA for the CDR3: TGCGCCAGCAGTCAATCTCGGGACAGCACTCTCAACTATGGCTACACCTTC.

The chain employs TRBV27 and TRBJ1-2; 8 positions agree with TRBD1. The CDR3 is 14 residues long. Germline trimming cut 2 bases from V and 8 bases from J; bases unmatched to any gene: 7. Germline V CDR1 and CDR2: MNHEY, SMNVEV (reference sequence). The CDR3 spells CASSLGQGHVGYTF. The CDR3 DNA follows: TGTGCCAGCAGTTTAGGACAGGGCCATGTCGGCTACACCTTC.

The rearrangement uses TRBV19 and TRBJ1-5; the match to TRBD1 covers 12 bases. The ends lost 4 bases at V and 1 base at J; junction bases unmatched: 5. The CDR3 runs 17 residues. Germline V gives CDR1 LNHDA, CDR2 SQIVND (reference sequence). The CDR3 loop reads CASSRGQGAFSNQPQHF. Here the CDR3 DNA reads TGTGCCAGTAGTAGGGGACAGGGGGCTTTCAGCAATCAGCCCCAGCATTTT. Complete variable domain (other parts from reference TRBV19 and TRBJ1-5): DGGITQSPKYLFRKEGQNVTLSCEQNLNHDAMYWYRQDPGQGLRLIYYSQIVNDFQKGDIAEGYSVSREKKESFPLTVTSAQKNPTAFYLCASSRGQGAFSNQPQHFGDGTRLSIL.

V gene TRBV6-5 combines with J gene TRBJ2-3, with D unclear. The V and J ends lost 9 bases and 1 base respectively, with 5 bases between them. This CDR3 is 11 amino acids long. Germline V lookup: CDR1 MNHEY, CDR2 SVGAGI. This chain's CDR3 is CARSGTDTQYF. CDR3 in DNA: TGTGCCAGGAGCGGCACAGATACGCAGTATTTT.

The CDR3: CASSGRGTGFEKLFF. Written as DNA, the CDR3 is TGTGCCAGTAGCGGCCGCGGGACAGGGTTTGAAAAACTGTTTTTT. The chain is built from TRBV19 and TRBJ1-4; 9 bases match TRBD1. The CDR3 extends over 15 amino acids. After removal of 6 bases from V and 7 bases from J, the junction contained 9 bases not matched to a gene. Germline loops: CDR1 LNHDA, CDR2 SQIVND (reference sequence).

This chain links TRBV9 with TRBJ1-3; no clear D gene. Germline V gives CDR1 SGDLS, CDR2 YYNGEE. V shed 3 bases and J shed 0 bases, with 7 bases lying between them. This CDR3 is 14 amino acids long. CDR3 sequence reads: CASSGGISGNTIYF. As DNA, the CDR3 is TGTGCCAGCAGCGGAGGGATCTCTGGAAACACCATATATTTT.

This clone was counted between two and nine times. The CDR3 DNA reads TGTGCCAGCAGCTTGTGGGGATTCGGAGGGACTGAAGCTTTCTTT. As protein: CASSLWGFGGTEAFF. The rearrangement uses TRBV7-2 and TRBJ1-1; D remains ambiguous. The CDR3 sequence is 15 residues long. Trimming stripped 3 bases from V and 5 bases from J, with 16 bases between. Germline V CDR1 and CDR2: SGHTA, FQGNSA.

The chain is built from TRBV7-9 and TRBJ1-2; 9 nucleotides match TRBD1. Per the germline V gene, CDR1 is SEHNR and CDR2 is FQNEAQ (reference sequence). The CDR3 consists of 15 residues. V dropped 2 bases and J dropped 4; count of bases not matched to a gene: 5. CDR3 protein: CASSLPTGGGYGYTF. CDR3 sequence (DNA): TGTGCCAGCAGCTTACCGACAGGGGGTGGCTATGGCTACACCTTC.

This clone was detected only once. The junction differs from germline at one of its ends, possibly a read error. V usage is TRBV7-7 and J usage is TRBJ2-2, with TRBD1 matching 7 bases. This CDR3 contains 14 residues. Germline values: CDR1 SSHAT, CDR2 FNYEAQ (reference sequence). The CDR3 DNA reads as TGTGCTAGCAGCCCCGACAGGGTCACCGGGGAGCTGTTTTTT. This encodes CASSPDRVTGELFF. The full variable domain, in which reference TRBV7-7 and TRBJ2-2 provide the parts outside the CDR3, is GAGVSQSPRYKVTKRGQDVTLRCDPISSHATLYWYQQALGQGPEFLTYFNYEAQPDKSGLPSDRFSAERPEGSISTLTIQRTEQRDSAMYRCASSPDRVTGELFFGEGSRLTVL.

The chain combines TRBV3-1 (or the pseudogene TRBV3-2) with TRBJ2-1; TRBD1 aligns across 8 bases. Germline-derived CDR1 and CDR2 are LGHDT and YNNKEL (reference sequence). Trimming cost V 4 bases and J 6 bases; bases outside gene matches: 8. This CDR3 spans 15 amino acids. CDR3 nucleotide sequence: TGTGCCAGCAGCCTCCTATCAGGGGGCCCCAATGAGCAGTTCTTC. Protein product: CASSLLSGGPNEQFF.

The rearrangement uses TRBV27 and TRBJ2-2, with TRBD2 as a possible D gene (6 bases). The CDR3 has 14 amino acids. Germline CDR1 is MNHEY and CDR2 is SMNVEV (reference sequence). V gave up 6 bases and J gave up 0 bases, with 8 bases separating them. Here the CDR3 DNA reads TGTGCCAGCAGCGGGGGACCGAACACCGGGGAGCTGTTTTTT. Protein product: CASSGGPNTGELFF.

This chain uses TRBV7-2 with TRBJ2-7; 8 bases align to TRBD2. V dropped 10 bases and J dropped 4; count of bases not matched to a gene: 12. The CDR3 has 14 amino acids. The germline gives CDR1 SGHTA, CDR2 FQGNSA. CDR3 nucleotide sequence: TGTGCCACAGCGTTGTCGGGAGGGATTTACGAGCAGTACTTC. Amino acids: CATALSGGIYEQYF.

Here the CDR3 reads CASSSRGADNSPLHF. In nucleotides, the CDR3 is TGTGCCAGCAGCTCACGGGGGGCGGATAATTCACCCCTCCACTTT. The chain links TRBV11-2 to TRBJ1-6; tentative D call: TRBD1 (6 bases). With 4 bases removed from V and 5 bases from J, the gap between germline ends came to 12 bases. Germline V CDR1 and CDR2: SGHAT, FQNNGV. The CDR3 consists of 15 residues.

This clone was seen a few times. The J gene is TRBJ1-6, the V gene TRBV30; 10 nucleotides align to TRBD1. The CDR3 contains 13 residues. From germline, CDR1 is GTSNPN and CDR2 SVGIG (reference sequence). Trimming removed 7 bases from V and 9 bases from J; junction bases left unmatched: 6. This CDR3 is CASRTGGTSPLHF. The CDR3 nucleotides are TGTGCCTCCCGGACAGGGGGAACTTCACCCCTCCACTTT.

This chain joins TRBV6-2 or TRBV6-3 and TRBJ2-5; 7 nucleotides line up with TRBD2. CDR1 and CDR2 from the germline V gene are MNHEY and SVGEGT. The CDR3 extends over 17 amino acids. V lost 0 bases to trimming and J lost 5 bases; unmatched junction nucleotides: 12. This CDR3 reads CASSYSTASGYGETQYF. The CDR3 coding sequence is TGTGCCAGCAGTTACTCGACGGCTAGCGGATACGGGGAGACCCAGTACTTC.